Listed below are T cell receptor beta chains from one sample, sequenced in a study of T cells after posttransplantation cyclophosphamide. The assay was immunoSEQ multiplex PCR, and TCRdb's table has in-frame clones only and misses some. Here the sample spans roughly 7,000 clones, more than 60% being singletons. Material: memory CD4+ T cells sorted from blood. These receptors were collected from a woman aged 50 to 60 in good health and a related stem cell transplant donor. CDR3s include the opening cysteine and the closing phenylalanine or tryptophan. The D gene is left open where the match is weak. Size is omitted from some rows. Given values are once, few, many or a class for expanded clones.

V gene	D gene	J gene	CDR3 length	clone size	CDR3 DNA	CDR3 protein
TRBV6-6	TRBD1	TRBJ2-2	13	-	TGTGCCAGCAGTAGGACAGGGACCGGGGAGCTGTTTTTT	CASSRTGTGELFF
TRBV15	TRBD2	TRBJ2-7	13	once	TGTGCCACCAGCGCGGGGGTTACCTACGAGCAGTACTTC	CATSAGVTYEQYF
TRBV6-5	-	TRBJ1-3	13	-	TGTGCCAGCAGTAGGGGCGGTGGAAACACCATATATTTT	CASSRGGGNTIYF
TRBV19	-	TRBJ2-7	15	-	TGTGCCAGTAGACTCCCGAGGAGGGGCTCCTACGAGCAGTACTTC	CASRLPRRGSYEQYF
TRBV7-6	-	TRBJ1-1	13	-	TGTGCCAGCAGCTTGATAAGGGGGACTGAAGCTTTCTTT	CASSLIRGTEAFF
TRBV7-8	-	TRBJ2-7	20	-	TGTGCCAGCAGCGCCCCGGGGGTAGAGGGGGCGGCTGGTAACTCCTACGAGCAGTACTTC	CASSAPGVEGAAGNSYEQYF
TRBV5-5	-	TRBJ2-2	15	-	TGTGCCAGCAGCTTCAGAGGAACCAACACCGGGGAGCTGTTTTTT	CASSFRGTNTGELFF
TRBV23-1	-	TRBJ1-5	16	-	TGCGCCAGCAAAATTGGGTCAGGGTATAGCAATCAGCCCCAGCATTTT	CASKIGSGYSNQPQHF
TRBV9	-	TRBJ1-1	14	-	TGTGCCAGCAGCCTATTCAGGGAGAACACTGAAGCTTTCTTT	CASSLFRENTEAFF
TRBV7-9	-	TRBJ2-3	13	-	TGTGCCAGCGGAGGAGGAGGGCGCGATACGCAGTATTTT	CASGGGGRDTQYF
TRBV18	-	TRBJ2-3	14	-	TGTGCCAGCTCACAATCCGCCCAGGGAGATACGCAGTATTTT	CASSQSAQGDTQYF
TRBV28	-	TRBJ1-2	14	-	TGTGCCAGCATCACGTGGGGGGTCAACTATGGCTACACCTTC	CASITWGVNYGYTF
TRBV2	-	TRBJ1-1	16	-	TGTGCCAGCAGAGAGACAGGCCTATTCATGAACACTGAAGCTTTCTTT	CASRETGLFMNTEAFF
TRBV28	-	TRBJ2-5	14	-	TGTGCCAGCTCCCGAGACAGGAAGGGCGAGACCCAGTACTTC	CASSRDRKGETQYF
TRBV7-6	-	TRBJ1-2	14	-	TGTGCCAGCAGCTTAGGGCAGGGTGGCTATGGCTACACCTTC	CASSLGQGGYGYTF
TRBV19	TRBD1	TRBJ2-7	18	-	TGTGCCAGTAGTCCTGCGGACAGGGGGCCACCGGAAACCTACGAGCAGTACTTC	CASSPADRGPPETYEQYF
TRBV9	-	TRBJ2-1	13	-	TGTGCCAGCAGCGTAGTCACAAACAATGAGCAGTTCTTC	CASSVVTNNEQFF
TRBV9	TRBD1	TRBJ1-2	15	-	TGTGCCAGCAGCTACCGGACAGGGTTAGGCTATGGCTACACCTTC	CASSYRTGLGYGYTF
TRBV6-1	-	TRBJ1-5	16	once	TGTGCCAGCAGTGCGTGGGGCCTGCAGGGGAATCAGCCCCAGCATTTT	CASSAWGLQGNQPQHF
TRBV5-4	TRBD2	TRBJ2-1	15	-	TGTGCCAGCAGCTCACTAGCGGGGGACTACAATGAGCAGTTCTTC	CASSSLAGDYNEQFF
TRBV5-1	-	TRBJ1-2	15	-	TGCGCCAGCAGCCCTACCGAGGACAGCGTCTATGGCTACACCTTC	CASSPTEDSVYGYTF
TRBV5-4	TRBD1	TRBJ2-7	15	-	TGTGCCAGCAGCTTTGGACAGGGGTCTTCCTACGAGCAGTACTTC	CASSFGQGSSYEQYF
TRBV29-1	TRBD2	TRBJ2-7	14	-	TGCAGCGTTGGGAGTAGCGGGAGTCTGTACGAGCAGTACTTC	CSVGSSGSLYEQYF
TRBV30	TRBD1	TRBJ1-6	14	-	TGTGCCTGGAGTAAGGGACAGGGGGGTCCACCCCTCCACTTT	CAWSKGQGGPPLHF
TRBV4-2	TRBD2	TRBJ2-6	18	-	TGTGCCAGCAGCCAAGATCAGTTGGGAGGGAGTGGGGCCAACGTCCTGACTTTC	CASSQDQLGGSGANVLTF
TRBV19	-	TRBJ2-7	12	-	TGTGCCACTTCAGGGGATCGCTACGAGCAGTACTTC	CATSGDRYEQYF
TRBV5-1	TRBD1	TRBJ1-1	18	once	TGCGCCAGCACCTGGGGCCTTCCGGGACAGGGCTATATCGGTGAAGCTTTCTTT	CASTWGLPGQGYIGEAFF
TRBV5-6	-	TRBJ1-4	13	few	TGTGCCAGCAGCGGGTCGGAGAATGAAAAACTGTTTTTT	CASSGSENEKLFF
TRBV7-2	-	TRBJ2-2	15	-	TGTGCCAGCAGTCGCAGGGCCCCGAACACCGGGGAGCTGTTTTTT	CASSRRAPNTGELFF
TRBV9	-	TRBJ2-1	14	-	TGTGCCAGCAGCGTAGATAACCTATACAATGAGCAGTTCTTC	CASSVDNLYNEQFF
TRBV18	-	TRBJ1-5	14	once	TGTGCCAGCTCCTTTGGCGGGGACGGTCAGCCCCAGCATTTT	CASSFGGDGQPQHF
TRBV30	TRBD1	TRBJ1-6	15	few	TGTGCCTGGAGTTTCACCGGGACAGGGAAATCACCCCTCCACTTT	CAWSFTGTGKSPLHF
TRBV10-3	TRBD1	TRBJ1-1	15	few	TGTGCCATCAGTGGAAGTGGGACAGAGAACACTGAAGCTTTCTTT	CAISGSGTENTEAFF
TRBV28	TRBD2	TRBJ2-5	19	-	TGTGCCAGCAGCCCGTACATAGCGGGGAGGGGGTTTTTAGGCGAGACCCAGTACTTC	CASSPYIAGRGFLGETQYF
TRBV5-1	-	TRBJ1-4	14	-	TGCGCCAGCAGCTTGGGGGACACGAATGAAAAACTGTTTTTT	CASSLGDTNEKLFF
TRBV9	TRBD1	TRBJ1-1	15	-	TGTGCCAGCAGGAGGACAGGAGCGGTTAGCACTGAAGCTTTCTTT	CASRRTGAVSTEAFF
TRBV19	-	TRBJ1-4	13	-	TGTGCCAGTAGGCTCGGTCGGGATGAAAAACTGTTTTTT	CASRLGRDEKLFF
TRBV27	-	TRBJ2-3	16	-	TGTGCCAGCAGTTTTTCAGGGGGGACTAGCACAGATACGCAGTATTTT	CASSFSGGTSTDTQYF
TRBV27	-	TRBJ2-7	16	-	TGTGCCAGCCAGTTTCGGTCAGGCAGAACCTATCCCAAGCAGTACTTC	CASQFRSGRTYPKQYF
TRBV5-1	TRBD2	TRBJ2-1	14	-	TGCGCCAGCAGAGTAGCGGGAGAGTACAATGAGCAGTTCTTC	CASRVAGEYNEQFF